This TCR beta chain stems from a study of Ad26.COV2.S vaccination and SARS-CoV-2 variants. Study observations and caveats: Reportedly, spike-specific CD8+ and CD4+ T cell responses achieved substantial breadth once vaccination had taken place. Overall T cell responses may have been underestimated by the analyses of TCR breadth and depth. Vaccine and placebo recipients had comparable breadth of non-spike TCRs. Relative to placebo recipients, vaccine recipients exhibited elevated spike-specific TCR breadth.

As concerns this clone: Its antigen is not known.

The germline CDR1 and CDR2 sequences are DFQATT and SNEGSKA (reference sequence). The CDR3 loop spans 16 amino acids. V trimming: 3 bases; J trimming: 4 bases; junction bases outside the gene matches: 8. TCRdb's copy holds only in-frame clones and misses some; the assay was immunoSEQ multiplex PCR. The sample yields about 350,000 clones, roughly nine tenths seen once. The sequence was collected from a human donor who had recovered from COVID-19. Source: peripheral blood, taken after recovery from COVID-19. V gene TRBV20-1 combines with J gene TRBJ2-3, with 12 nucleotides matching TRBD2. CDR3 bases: TGCAGTGCTAGTCTAGCGGGGGGGCCTTCGGCAGATACGCAGTATTTT. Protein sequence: CSASLAGGPSADTQYF.